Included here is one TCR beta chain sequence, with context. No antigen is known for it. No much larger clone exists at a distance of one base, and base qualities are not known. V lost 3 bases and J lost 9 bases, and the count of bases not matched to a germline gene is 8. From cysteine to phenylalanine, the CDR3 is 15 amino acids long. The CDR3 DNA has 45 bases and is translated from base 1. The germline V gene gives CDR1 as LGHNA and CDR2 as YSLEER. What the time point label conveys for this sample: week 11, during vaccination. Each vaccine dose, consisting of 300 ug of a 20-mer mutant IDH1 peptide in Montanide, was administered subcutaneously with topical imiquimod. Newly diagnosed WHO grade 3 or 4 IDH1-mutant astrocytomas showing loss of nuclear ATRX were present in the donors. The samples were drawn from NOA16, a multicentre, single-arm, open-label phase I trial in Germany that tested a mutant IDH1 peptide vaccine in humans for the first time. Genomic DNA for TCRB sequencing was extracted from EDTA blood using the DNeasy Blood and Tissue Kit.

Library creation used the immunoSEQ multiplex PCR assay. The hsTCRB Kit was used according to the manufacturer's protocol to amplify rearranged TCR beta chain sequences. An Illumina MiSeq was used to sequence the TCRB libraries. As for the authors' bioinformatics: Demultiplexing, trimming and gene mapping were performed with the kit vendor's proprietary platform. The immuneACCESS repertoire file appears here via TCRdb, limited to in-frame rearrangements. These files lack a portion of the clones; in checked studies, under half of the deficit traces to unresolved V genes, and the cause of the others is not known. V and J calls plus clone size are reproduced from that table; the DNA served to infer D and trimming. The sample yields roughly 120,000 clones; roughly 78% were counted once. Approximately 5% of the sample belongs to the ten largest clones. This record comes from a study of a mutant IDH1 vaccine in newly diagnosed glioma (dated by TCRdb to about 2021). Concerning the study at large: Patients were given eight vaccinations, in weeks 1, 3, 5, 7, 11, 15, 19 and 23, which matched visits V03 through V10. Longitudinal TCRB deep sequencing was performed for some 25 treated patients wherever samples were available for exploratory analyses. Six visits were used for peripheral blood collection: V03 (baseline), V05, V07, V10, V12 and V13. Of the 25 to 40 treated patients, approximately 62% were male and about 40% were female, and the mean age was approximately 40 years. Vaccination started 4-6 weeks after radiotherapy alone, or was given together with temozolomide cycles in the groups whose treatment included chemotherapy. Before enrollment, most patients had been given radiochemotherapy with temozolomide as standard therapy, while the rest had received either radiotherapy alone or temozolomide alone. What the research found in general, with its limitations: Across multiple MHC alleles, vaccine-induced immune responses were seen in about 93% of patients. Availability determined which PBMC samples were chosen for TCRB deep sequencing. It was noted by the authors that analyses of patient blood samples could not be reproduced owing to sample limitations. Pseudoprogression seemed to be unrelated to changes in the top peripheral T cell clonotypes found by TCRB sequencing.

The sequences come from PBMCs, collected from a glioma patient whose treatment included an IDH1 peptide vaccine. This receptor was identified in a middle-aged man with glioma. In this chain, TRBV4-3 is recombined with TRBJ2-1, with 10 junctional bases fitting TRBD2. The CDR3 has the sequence CASSQGLAGVGEQFF. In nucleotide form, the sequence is TGCGCCAGCAGCCAGGGGCTAGCGGGAGTCGGTGAGCAGTTCTTC.